This passage covers 30 T cell receptor beta chains from one sample sequenced in a study of CD8+ T cells in alopecia areata. Extraction and reverse transcription of RNA yielded cDNA as the sequencing template. The table came from immunoSEQ multiplex PCR; TCRdb's copy has only in-frame clones and leaves some out. The sample consists of 150,000 to 190,000 clones, around 55% of them appearing once. Sequenced here: CD8+ T cells sorted from blood, sampled at week 0. The receptor set was obtained from a human donor with alopecia areata.

The chain uses TRBV4-1 and TRBJ1-6; no clear D gene. V dropped 1 base and J dropped 12 bases, with 16 bases sitting between them. CDR1 is MGHRA and CDR2 is YSYEKL in the germline V gene. The CDR3 extends over 15 amino acids. The chain's CDR3 is CASSQGWPALQPLHF. The CDR3 coding sequence is TGCGCCAGCAGCCAAGGGTGGCCCGCGCTCCAACCCCTCCACTTT.

This clone was observed a few times. The same CDR3 arises from other DNA sequences in this sample as well. The chain is built from TRBV5-5 and TRBJ1-1; the D gene is possibly TRBD1 (5 bases). Trimming removed 2 bases at V and 3 bases at J, with 5 bases between. Germline V gene lookup returns CDR1 SGHKS and CDR2 YYEKEE (reference sequence). This CDR3 spans 12 amino acids. CDR3 nucleotides: TGTGCCAGCAGCTTAGGGGACACTGAAGCTTTCTTT. Protein product: CASSLGDTEAFF. Based on the CDR3 plus reference TRBV5-5 and TRBJ1-1, the full variable domain is DAGVTQSPTHLIKTRGQQVTLRCSPISGHKSVSWYQQVLGQGPQFIFQYYEKEERGRGNFPDRFSARQFPNYSSELNVNALLLGDSALYLCASSLGDTEAFFGQGTRLTVV.

This clone has only a few counts. The chain carries TRBV7-6 and TRBJ2-7; 9 bases map to TRBD1. The germline CDR1 and CDR2 sequences are SGHVS and FNYEAQ. J gave up 1 base and V 4 bases, and 2 bases lay outside the gene matches. The CDR3 consists of 14 residues. The CDR3 DNA is TGTGCCAGCAGCTCCGGGACAGGGTCCTACGAGCAGTACTTC. Its translation: CASSSGTGSYEQYF.

About this clone: The sample carries other DNA sequences with the same CDR3. The J gene is TRBJ2-7, the V gene TRBV25-1; TRBD2 might be the D (5 bases). Germline V lookup: CDR1 MGHDK, CDR2 SYGVNS. This CDR3 is 10 amino acids long. V was trimmed by 8 bases and J by 6 bases, leaving 8 bases between them. The CDR3: CASSEGEQYF. The DNA for the CDR3 is TGTGCCAGCTCAGAGGGCGAGCAGTACTTC.

This clone turned up a few times. This rearrangement joins TRBV25-1 to TRBJ1-6; unclear D gene. V gave up 4 bases and J gave up 6 bases, with 7 bases separating them. This CDR3 spans 13 amino acids. Germline values: CDR1 MGHDK, CDR2 SYGVNS. CDR3 bases: TGTGCCAGCAGTGTTGGCAGTAATTCACCCCTCCACTTT. Translating it yields CASSVGSNSPLHF.

This clone was counted a few times. The V gene is TRBV14, the J gene TRBJ2-3; no reliable D call. Per germline, CDR1 SGHDN and CDR2 FVKESK. This CDR3 region has 18 residues. Trimming shortened V by 3 bases and J by 2 bases, and 21 bases separated the two germline ends. The CDR3, as DNA: TGTGCCAGCAGCCACGAAGCATTTGGTGCGGCGTACACAGATACGCAGTATTTT. Residues: CASSHEAFGAAYTDTQYF.

The chain is built from TRBV9 and TRBJ1-6, with D perhaps matching TRBD1 (6 bases). V was clipped by 0 bases and J by 7 bases, with 11 bases between them. The CDR3 spans 15 residues. The germline V gene encodes CDR1 SGDLS and CDR2 YYNGEE. CDR3 amino acids: CASSVAGQGNSPLHF. CDR3 DNA sequence: TGTGCCAGCAGCGTAGCTGGGCAGGGGAATTCACCCCTCCACTTT.

The chain joins TRBV7-2 to TRBJ2-7, with 9 bases fitting TRBD2. CDR1 and CDR2 from the germline V gene are SGHTA and FQGNSA. The V segment lost 0 bases and the J segment 3 bases; nucleotides outside the gene matches: 3. CDR3 length: 15 residues. The CDR3 sequence is CASSLALAGVYEQYF. The CDR3, as DNA: TGTGCCAGCAGCTTAGCGTTAGCGGGGGTCTACGAGCAGTACTTC.

This rearrangement joins TRBV7-2 to TRBJ2-7; 10 bases fit TRBD1. Germline-derived CDR1 and CDR2 are SGHTA and FQGNSA. The CDR3 is 14 residues long. Unmatched junction bases numbered 2, after V lost 3 bases and J lost 3 bases. CDR3 protein: CASSFGTGVYEQYF. CDR3 DNA: TGTGCCAGCAGCTTCGGGACAGGGGTCTACGAGCAGTACTTC.

The chain carries TRBV30 and TRBJ2-6; D unclear. The germline CDR1 and CDR2 sequences are GTSNPN and SVGIG (reference sequence). The CDR3 runs to 14 residues. The V end was cut by 0 bases, the J end by 4 bases, with 7 bases between. The CDR3 loop reads CAWSVNLGANVLTF. The CDR3 DNA sequence: TGTGCCTGGAGTGTAAACTTGGGGGCCAACGTCCTGACTTTC.

The chain links TRBV4-3 to TRBJ2-7; 8 bases line up with TRBD2. With V trimmed by 3 bases and J by 4 bases, 2 bases remained unmatched. CDR3 length: 13 residues. In germline, CDR1 is LGHNA, CDR2 YSLEER. The CDR3 reads CASSQGLEYEQYF. DNA for the CDR3: TGCGCCAGCAGCCAGGGACTAGAATACGAGCAGTACTTC.

The chain employs TRBV15 and TRBJ1-1; D not certain. The CDR3 length is 15 residues. The V end lost 5 bases, the J end lost 4 bases, and 17 bases lay between the germline ends. Germline V gene lookup returns CDR1 LNHNV and CDR2 YYDKDF (reference sequence). The CDR3 nucleotides read TGTGCCACCAGCCTCCGGCGGGGTTCGGGCACTGAAGCTTTCTTT. It specifies CATSLRRGSGTEAFF. Full variable domain (outside the CDR3, taken from reference TRBV15 and TRBJ1-1): DAMVIQNPRYQVTQFGKPVTLSCSQTLNHNVMYWYQQKSSQAPKLLFHYYDKDFNNEADTPDNFQSRRPNTSFCFLDIRSPGLGDTAMYLCATSLRRGSGTEAFFGQGTRLTVV.

This clone was detected only a few times. J is TRBJ2-6 and V is TRBV4-3; D unresolved. The V and J ends lost 0 bases and 0 bases respectively, with 3 bases between them. Looked up from germline, CDR1 is LGHNA and CDR2 is YSLEER. CDR3 size: 15 residues. CDR3 sequence reads: CASSQDSSGANVLTF. CDR3 nucleotide sequence: TGCGCCAGCAGCCAAGACAGCTCTGGGGCCAACGTCCTGACTTTC.

V and J are TRBV11-2 and TRBJ2-7; D possibly corresponds to TRBD2 (5 bases). The CDR3 covers 14 residues. Germline V CDR1 and CDR2: SGHAT, FQNNGV. V lost 1 base and J lost 6, with 13 bases in between. Here the CDR3 reads CASSLGSSRREQYF. Written as DNA, the CDR3 is TGTGCCAGCAGCTTAGGGTCTAGCAGGCGCGAGCAGTACTTC. The whole variable domain, remainder taken from reference TRBV11-2 and TRBJ2-7, is EAGVAQSPRYKIIEKRQSVAFWCNPISGHATLYWYQQILGQGPKLLIQFQNNGVVDDSQLPKDRFSAERLKGVDSTLKIQPAKLEDSAVYLCASSLGSSRREQYFGPGTRLTVT.

This clone was seen a few times. This sequence joins TRBV6-6 and TRBJ1-5; perhaps TRBD1 as D (6 bases). CDR1 MNHNY and CDR2 SVGAGI come from the germline V gene (reference sequence). This CDR3 region has 15 residues. V lost 0 bases to trimming and J lost 6 bases, with 12 bases between them. The DNA of the CDR3 is TGTGCCAGCAGTTACTCGCCAGAGGGGGGTCAGCCCCAGCATTTT. Translating it yields CASSYSPEGGQPQHF.

Worth noting for this clone: Other DNA variants within this sample encode the same CDR3. V is TRBV19 and J is TRBJ2-2; D may match TRBD1 or TRBD2 (5 bases each). The V and J ends lost 3 bases and 4 bases respectively, with 6 bases between them. Germline V lookup: CDR1 LNHDA, CDR2 SQIVND (reference sequence). CDR3 length: 13 residues. The CDR3 sequence: CASSIGATGELFF. The CDR3 DNA reads as TGTGCCAGTAGTATCGGGGCCACCGGGGAGCTGTTTTTT.

The chain links TRBV10-3 to TRBJ1-2; no clear D gene. Per the germline V gene, CDR1 is ENHRY and CDR2 is SYGVKD. Trimming pared 3 bases from V and 4 bases from J, leaving 12 bases between. This CDR3 region has 14 residues. The CDR3 is CAISDPDTVYGYTF. In DNA form, the CDR3 reads TGTGCCATCAGTGATCCTGACACAGTCTATGGCTACACCTTC.

The chain is built from TRBV30 and TRBJ2-1; D uncertain. V lost 7 bases to trimming and J lost 0 bases, with 7 bases between them. CDR1 GTSNPN and CDR2 SVGIG come from the germline V gene (reference sequence). The CDR3 extends over 12 amino acids. The chain's CDR3 is CAYSASYNEQFF. The CDR3 nucleotides read TGTGCCTACTCAGCCTCCTACAATGAGCAGTTCTTC.

V is TRBV15 and J is TRBJ2-1; 9 bases are a match to TRBD2. J gave up 8 bases and V 3 bases, and 11 bases lay outside the gene matches. The length of the CDR3 is 16 residues. Germline values: CDR1 LNHNV, CDR2 YYDKDF (reference sequence). CDR3 loop: CATSSHWSGGFDEQFF. In DNA, the CDR3 is TGTGCCACCAGCAGCCACTGGAGCGGGGGGTTTGATGAGCAGTTCTTC.

The V and J genes are TRBV2 and TRBJ2-7; possible D gene TRBD2, 5 bases. CDR1 and CDR2 (germline): SNHLY, FYNNEI. The V end lost 6 bases, the J end lost 5 bases, and 17 bases lay between the germline ends. The CDR3 consists of 14 residues. The CDR3 reads CASSLSPSGDEQYF. CDR3 DNA sequence: TGTGCCAGCAGCCTAAGCCCGTCCGGGGACGAGCAGTACTTC.

This clone was counted ten times or more. V and J are TRBV11-2 and TRBJ1-1; D remains unclear. V lost 1 base and J lost 1, with 13 bases in between. The CDR3 has 16 amino acids. CDR1 is SGHAT and CDR2 is FQNNGV in the germline V gene. CDR3 coding DNA: TGTGCCAGCAGCTTAGGAGGGCAGGCCCCGAACACTGAAGCTTTCTTT. Amino acid sequence: CASSLGGQAPNTEAFF.

For this clone: The sample carries other DNA sequences with the same CDR3. This chain links TRBV27 with TRBJ1-5, with 8 bases that match TRBD1. The CDR3 covers 14 residues. Germline V gives CDR1 MNHEY, CDR2 SMNVEV (reference sequence). Trimming removed 6 bases from V and 2 bases from J; junction bases left unmatched: 3. CDR3: CASSQGAGNQPQHF. CDR3 nucleotides: TGTGCCAGCAGCCAGGGGGCCGGCAATCAGCCCCAGCATTTT.

V usage is TRBV27 and J usage is TRBJ2-7; D is unresolved. The germline V and J ends were trimmed by 4 bases and 2 bases, with 6 bases remaining between them. Per germline, CDR1 MNHEY and CDR2 SMNVEV (reference sequence). This CDR3 has 12 amino acids. The DNA of the CDR3 is TGTGCCAGCAGTTCGACAACCTACGAGCAGTACTTC. Translating gives CASSSTTYEQYF.

The chain couples TRBV4-3 to TRBJ1-6; D is unresolved. V lost 5 bases to trimming and J lost 0 bases, with 8 bases between them. The CDR3 has 15 residues. In germline, CDR1 is LGHNA, CDR2 YSLEER. The CDR3 DNA follows: TGCGCCAGCAGCTCCGAGAGCTCCTATAATTCACCCCTCCACTTT. Translation: CASSSESSYNSPLHF.

This clone was seen more than once but under ten times. V usage is TRBV7-9 and J usage is TRBJ2-3; TRBD1 agrees at 7 bases. The CDR3 has 15 residues. Germline V gene lookup returns CDR1 SEHNR and CDR2 FQNEAQ (reference sequence). The ends lost 5 bases at V and 0 bases at J; junction bases unmatched: 5. Here the CDR3 DNA reads TGTGCCAGCAGCCTCCGGACAGGAAGCACAGATACGCAGTATTTT. Encoded protein: CASSLRTGSTDTQYF.

This clone was detected once. The chain carries TRBV6-5 and TRBJ1-2; 7 bases are shared with TRBD1. V was pared by 0 bases and J by 5 bases, with 3 bases of the junction left unmatched. The CDR3 covers 14 residues. CDR1 and CDR2 (germline): MNHEY, SVGAGI. The CDR3 loop reads CASSYSEGAYGYTF. As DNA, the CDR3 is TGTGCCAGCAGTTACTCAGAGGGGGCGTATGGCTACACCTTC.

This clone was counted a few times. The J gene is TRBJ2-6, the V gene TRBV4-3; D unclear. V lost 0 bases, J lost 2 bases, and 8 bases lay in between. CDR3 length: 16 amino acids. Germline values: CDR1 LGHNA, CDR2 YSLEER. The CDR3 coding sequence is TGCGCCAGCAGCCAAGATATGTCTACTGGGGCCAACGTCCTGACTTTC. Amino acids: CASSQDMSTGANVLTF.

The V and J genes are TRBV30 and TRBJ1-1; a weak D match, TRBD1 (6 bases). The CDR3 is 13 residues long. Germline V gene sequence: CDR1 GTSNPN, CDR2 SVGIG (reference sequence). The V and J ends lost 2 bases and 2 bases respectively, with 9 bases between them. The CDR3 nucleotides are TGTGCCTGGAGTCAAGGGACAAACACTGAAGCTTTCTTT. Protein sequence: CAWSQGTNTEAFF.

The chain has TRBV15 and TRBJ2-7; D tentatively reads TRBD1 or TRBD2 (5 bases each). CDR1 and CDR2 (germline): LNHNV, YYDKDF (reference sequence). The CDR3 runs 17 residues. Trimming removed 0 bases from V and 2 bases from J, with 17 bases in between. The DNA for the CDR3 is TGTGCCACCAGCAGAGATTTTGAGCGAACGGGACCCTACGAGCAGTACTTC. Amino acids: CATSRDFERTGPYEQYF.

V usage is TRBV9 and J usage is TRBJ2-7, with a weak D call TRBD1 (5 bases). This CDR3 is built from 14 residues. V shed 4 bases and J shed 3 bases, with 14 bases lying between them. Looked up from germline, CDR1 is SGDLS and CDR2 is YYNGEE. CDR3 sequence reads: CASSQGKTDYEQYF. CDR3 nucleotide sequence: TGTGCCAGCAGCCAAGGGAAGACAGACTACGAGCAGTACTTC.